This is a list of T cell receptor beta chains from one sample in a study of blood T cell repertoires in COVID-19. The method was immunoSEQ multiplex PCR; TCRdb's version includes in-frame clones alone and lacks a portion of them. This table holds a few hundred thousand clones, around 89% found once. Sequencing was performed on PBMCs or T cells enriched from blood (not recorded which). The receptors were sampled from a man aged 18 to 29 who had recovered from COVID-19. Both conserved end residues are part of each CDR3. The D gene is left open where the match is weak. Where a row states a size, it is once, few, many or the class of an expanded clone; other rows omit it.

TRBJ2-7 | TRBV27 | - | TRBD1 | TGTGCCAGCCGGACAGGGGTCGAGCAGTACTTC | CASRTGVEQYF
TRBJ2-3 | TRBV19 | - | TRBD2 | TGTGCCAGTAGTCCCCTAGCGGGGGTCACAGATACGCAGTATTTT | CASSPLAGVTDTQYF
TRBJ2-3 | TRBV18 | - | - | TGTGCCAGCTCACCACCGGTCTCGGGGGACGGGGCAGATACGCAGTATTTT | CASSPPVSGDGADTQYF
TRBJ1-1 | TRBV3-1/TRBV3-2 | - | - | TGTGCCAGCAGCCAAAATACAGGGAACACTGAAGCTTTCTTT | CASSQNTGNTEAFF
TRBJ1-1 | TRBV28 | - | - | TGTGCCAGCAGATGGAGGGCGATGCCTGAAGCTTTCTTT | CASRWRAMPEAFF
TRBJ1-4 | TRBV14 | few | - | TGTGCCAGCAGCCACCACAGGGTTGTTGAAAAACTGTTTTTT | CASSHHRVVEKLFF
TRBJ1-2 | TRBV5-6 | - | - | TGTGCCAGCAGCTCTTACAGGGCTAACTATGGCTACACCTTC | CASSSYRANYGYTF
TRBJ2-7 | TRBV9 | - | TRBD2 | TGTGCCAGCAGCGTCCTGAGGACTAGCGGGAAACACGAGCAGTACTTC | CASSVLRTSGKHEQYF
TRBJ2-1 | TRBV7-9 | - | TRBD1 | TGTGCCAGCAGCCTTGAGGGGGCCCACAATGAGCAGTTCTTC | CASSLEGAHNEQFF
TRBJ2-7 | TRBV27 | - | TRBD1 | TGTGCCAGCAGTTTTGACCCGGGACAGTCCTCCTACGAGCAGTACTTC | CASSFDPGQSSYEQYF
TRBJ2-1 | TRBV5-1 | - | - | TGCGCCAGCAGCTTGGGATCGATAGCGGAATACAATGAGCAGTTCTTC | CASSLGSIAEYNEQFF
TRBJ1-6 | TRBV18 | - | TRBD1 | TGTGCCAGCTCACTCTCACAAACCGGGACAGAGAATTCACCCCTCCACTTT | CASSLSQTGTENSPLHF
TRBJ2-7 | TRBV20-1 | - | - | TGCAGTCCTACGGGATCCTACGAGCAGTACTTC | CSPTGSYEQYF
TRBJ2-1 | TRBV18 | - | TRBD2 | TGTGCCAGCTCACCTAGCGGGGGATCGTACAATGAGCAGTTCTTC | CASSPSGGSYNEQFF
TRBJ1-1 | TRBV9 | once | - | TGTGCCAGCAGCGTAGTTGGGAGGGAATTAGAGACTGAAGCTTTCTTT | CASSVVGRELETEAFF
TRBJ1-5 | TRBV28 | - | TRBD1 | TGTGCCAGCAGTTTCGATTCGGGACAGTATCAGCCCCAGCATTTT | CASSFDSGQYQPQHF
TRBJ1-1 | TRBV6-5 | - | TRBD1 | TGTGCCAGCAGTTCAGACAGGGCGGCTGGAGCTTTCTTT | CASSSDRAAGAFF
TRBJ2-1 | TRBV11-1 | - | - | TGTGCCAGCAGCATCCAACGAGGGGGTGGCGGCCATGAGCAGTTCTTC | CASSIQRGGGGHEQFF
TRBJ2-7 | TRBV4-1 | - | TRBD2 | TGCGCCAGCAGCCAAGAATTGGGCGGGGGGGCCTACGAGCAGTACTTC | CASSQELGGGAYEQYF
TRBJ2-1 | TRBV9 | - | - | TGTGCCAGCAGCGTAGTTAACTCCTACAATGAGCAGTTCTTC | CASSVVNSYNEQFF
TRBJ2-1 | TRBV9 | once | TRBD1 | TGTGCCAGCAGCGTATCGTCGGGACAGGGTTACAATGAGCAGTTCTTC | CASSVSSGQGYNEQFF
TRBJ2-7 | TRBV6-5 | - | - | TGTGCCAGCAGCGGTCTCCCGACAGAATCCTACGAGCAGTACTTC | CASSGLPTESYEQYF
TRBJ2-3 | TRBV9 | - | TRBD1 | TGTGCCAGCAGCGCCGACAGGGAAGCAGATACGCAGTATTTT | CASSADREADTQYF
TRBJ1-3 | TRBV9 | many | TRBD1 | TGTGCCAGCAGCAAGGGGACAGGGGGCTTCAGTGGAAACACCATATATTTT | CASSKGTGGFSGNTIYF
TRBJ1-2 | TRBV27 | - | - | TGTGCCAGCAGTCCCCAATACGGGGAAGGGGGCTACACCTTC | CASSPQYGEGGYTF
TRBJ1-1 | TRBV18 | - | - | TGTGCCAGCTCACCACCGTTAAGCTACGCGAACAGGAAAGCTTTCTTT | CASSPPLSYANRKAFF
TRBJ2-5 | TRBV5-6 | - | - | TGTGCCAGCAGCTTAGGAACCAACAGGGTGCAAGAGACCCAGTACTTC | CASSLGTNRVQETQYF
TRBJ2-4 | TRBV18 | - | - | TGTGCCAGCTCAGAGGACAGAAACATTCAGTACTTC | CASSEDRNIQYF
TRBJ1-4 | TRBV2 | - | - | TGTGCCAGCGAGAGGACCCGCACGGGGGAAAAACTGTTTTTT | CASERTRTGEKLFF
TRBJ2-3 | TRBV30 | once | TRBD2 | TGTGCCTGGAGTGTACTGGGGACTAGCGCAGATACGCAGTATTTT | CAWSVLGTSADTQYF
TRBJ2-4 | TRBV4-1 | - | TRBD1 | TGCGCCAGCAGCTTTGCGCCGGGACAGGGGATTGGCAAAAACATTCAGTACTTC | CASSFAPGQGIGKNIQYF
TRBJ2-1 | TRBV5-5 | - | - | TGTGCCAGCAGCTTGGTCAGGGGCGCGCTGAACAATGAGCAGTTCTTC | CASSLVRGALNNEQFF
TRBJ2-1 | TRBV4-2 | - | TRBD2 | TGTGCCAGCAGCCTACACTCCGGGGGGGCTAACAATGAGCAGTTCTTC | CASSLHSGGANNEQFF
TRBJ2-1 | TRBV5-1 | - | TRBD2 | TGCGCCAGCAGCTTCGACACGACTAGCGGGGGAAACAATGAGCAGTTCTTC | CASSFDTTSGGNNEQFF
TRBJ1-1 | TRBV2 | - | - | TGTGCCAGCAGTGTCGCCCCCCGGACTGAAGCTTTCTTT | CASSVAPRTEAFF
TRBJ2-2 | TRBV6-1 | once | TRBD2 | TGTGCCAGCAGTGAACTAGCGGCCACCGGGGAGCTGTTTTTT | CASSELAATGELFF
TRBJ2-1 | TRBV7-9 | - | - | TGTGCCAGCAGCTTTGGAGGGGAAAGGTCCAATGAGCAGTTCTTC | CASSFGGERSNEQFF
TRBJ2-3 | TRBV4-3 | few | TRBD2 | TGCGCCAGCAGCCAAGCGGGGGGGCCTAATACGCAGTATTTT | CASSQAGGPNTQYF
TRBJ2-7 | TRBV3-1/TRBV3-2 | - | - | TGTGCCAGCAGCCTTCGGGACACCCCAAACTACGAGCAGTACTTC | CASSLRDTPNYEQYF
TRBJ2-3 | TRBV14 | - | - | TGTGCCAGCAGCCAAGATCGAAGGGGCCTTAGCCATAGCACAGATACGCAGTATTTT | CASSQDRRGLSHSTDTQYF
TRBJ2-1 | TRBV24-1 | - | - | TGTGCCACCAGTGATCTACCAGGGGAGCAGTTCTTC | CATSDLPGEQFF
TRBJ2-6 | TRBV10-3 | - | TRBD1 | TGTGCCATCGGACAGGGGGCGCTCTCTGGGGCCAACGTCCTGACTTTC | CAIGQGALSGANVLTF